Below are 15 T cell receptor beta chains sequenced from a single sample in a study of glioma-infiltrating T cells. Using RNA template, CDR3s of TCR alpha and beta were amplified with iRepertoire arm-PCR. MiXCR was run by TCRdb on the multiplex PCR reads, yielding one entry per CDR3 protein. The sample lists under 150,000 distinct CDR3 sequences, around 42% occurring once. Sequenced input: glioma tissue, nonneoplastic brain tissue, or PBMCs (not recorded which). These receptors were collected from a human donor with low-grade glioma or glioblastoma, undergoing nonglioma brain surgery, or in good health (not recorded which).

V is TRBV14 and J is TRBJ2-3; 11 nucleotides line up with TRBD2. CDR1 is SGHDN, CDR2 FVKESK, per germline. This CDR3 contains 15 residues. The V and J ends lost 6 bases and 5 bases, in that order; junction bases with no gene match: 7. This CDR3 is CASSFSGRAEDTQYF. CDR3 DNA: TGTGCCAGCAGTTTTAGCGGGAGGGCCGAAGATACGCAGTATTTT.

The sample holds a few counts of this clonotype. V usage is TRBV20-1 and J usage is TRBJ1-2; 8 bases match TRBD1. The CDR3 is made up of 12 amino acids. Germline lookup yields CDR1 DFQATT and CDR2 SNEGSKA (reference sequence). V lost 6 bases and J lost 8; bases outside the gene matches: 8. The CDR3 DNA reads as TGCAGTGCGGCGGCAGGGGGCGTGGGCTACACCTTC. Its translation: CSAAAGGVGYTF.

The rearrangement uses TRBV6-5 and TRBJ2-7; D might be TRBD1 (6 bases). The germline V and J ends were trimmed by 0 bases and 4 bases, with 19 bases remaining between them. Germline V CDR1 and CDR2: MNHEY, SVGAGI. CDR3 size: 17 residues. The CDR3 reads CASSYSKDGAGAYEQYF. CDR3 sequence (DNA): TGTGCCAGCAGTTACTCGAAGGATGGGGCAGGGGCATACGAGCAGTACTTC.

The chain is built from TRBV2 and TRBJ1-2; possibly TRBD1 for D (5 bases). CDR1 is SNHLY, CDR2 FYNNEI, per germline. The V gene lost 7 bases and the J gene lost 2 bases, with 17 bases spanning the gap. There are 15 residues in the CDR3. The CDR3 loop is CASIERDSLNYGYTF. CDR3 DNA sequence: TGTGCCAGCATCGAAAGGGACTCATTAAACTATGGCTACACCTTC.

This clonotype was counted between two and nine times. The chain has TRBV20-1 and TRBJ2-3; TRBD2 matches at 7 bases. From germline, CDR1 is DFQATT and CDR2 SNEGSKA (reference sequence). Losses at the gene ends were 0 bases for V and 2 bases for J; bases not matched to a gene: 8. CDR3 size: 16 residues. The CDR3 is CSARELAEGPTDTQYF. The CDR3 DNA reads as TGCAGTGCTAGAGAGCTAGCGGAGGGTCCCACAGATACGCAGTATTTT.

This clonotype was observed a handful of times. Here the CDR3 reads CASRPWGQPQETQYF. The DNA for the CDR3 is TGTGCCAGCAGACCCTGGGGACAGCCCCAAGAGACCCAGTACTTC. V and J are TRBV6-2 or TRBV6-3 and TRBJ2-5; 7 bases map to TRBD1. Germline CDR1 is MNHEY and CDR2 is SVGEGT. CDR3 length: 15 amino acids. V trimming: 6 bases; J trimming: 1 base; junction bases outside the gene matches: 8.

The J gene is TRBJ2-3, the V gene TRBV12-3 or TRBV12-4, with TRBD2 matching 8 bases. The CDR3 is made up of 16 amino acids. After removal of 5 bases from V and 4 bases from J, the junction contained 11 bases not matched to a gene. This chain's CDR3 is CASSPFTSGSSDTQYF. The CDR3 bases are TGTGCCAGCAGTCCCTTTACCAGCGGGAGTTCAGATACGCAGTATTTT.

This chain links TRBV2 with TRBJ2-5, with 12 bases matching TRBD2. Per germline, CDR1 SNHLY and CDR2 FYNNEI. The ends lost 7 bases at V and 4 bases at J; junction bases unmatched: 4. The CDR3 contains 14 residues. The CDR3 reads CASKQTSGGETQYF. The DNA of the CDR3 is TGTGCCAGCAAACAGACTAGCGGGGGAGAGACCCAGTACTTC.

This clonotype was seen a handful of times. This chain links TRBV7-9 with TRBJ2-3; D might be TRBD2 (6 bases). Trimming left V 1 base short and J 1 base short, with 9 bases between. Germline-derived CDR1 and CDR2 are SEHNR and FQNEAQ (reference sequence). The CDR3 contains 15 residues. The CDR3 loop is CASSLVSSGTDTQYF. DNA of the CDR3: TGTGCCAGCAGCTTAGTCTCTAGCGGCACAGATACGCAGTATTTT.

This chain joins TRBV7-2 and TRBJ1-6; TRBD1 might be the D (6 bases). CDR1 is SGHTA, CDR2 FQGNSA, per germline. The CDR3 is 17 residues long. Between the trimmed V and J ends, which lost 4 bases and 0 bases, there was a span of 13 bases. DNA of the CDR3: TGTGCCAGCAGCTCGGGGACACGAGGCTCCTATAATTCACCCCTCCACTTT. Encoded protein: CASSSGTRGSYNSPLHF.

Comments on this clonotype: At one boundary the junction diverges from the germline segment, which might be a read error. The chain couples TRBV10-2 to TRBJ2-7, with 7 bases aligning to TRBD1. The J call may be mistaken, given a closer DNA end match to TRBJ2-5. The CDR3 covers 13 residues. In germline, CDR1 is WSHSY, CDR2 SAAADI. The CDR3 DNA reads TGTGCCACCGGAGACAGGGCGGAGGAGACCCAGTACTTC. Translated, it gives CATGDRAEETQYF.

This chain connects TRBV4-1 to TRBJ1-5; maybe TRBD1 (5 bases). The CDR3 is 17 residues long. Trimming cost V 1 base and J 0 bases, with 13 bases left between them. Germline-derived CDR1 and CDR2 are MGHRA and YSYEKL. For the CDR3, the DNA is TGCGCCAGCAGCCAAGGACGTGACAGCCATAGCAATCAGCCCCAGCATTTT. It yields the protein CASSQGRDSHSNQPQHF.

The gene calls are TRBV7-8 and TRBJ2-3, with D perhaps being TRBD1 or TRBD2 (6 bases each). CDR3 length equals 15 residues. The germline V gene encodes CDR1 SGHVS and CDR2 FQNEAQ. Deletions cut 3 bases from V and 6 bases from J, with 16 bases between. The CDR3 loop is CASSFQGLASDTQYF. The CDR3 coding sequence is TGTGCCAGCAGCTTTCAGGGGCTAGCGTCCGATACGCAGTATTTT.

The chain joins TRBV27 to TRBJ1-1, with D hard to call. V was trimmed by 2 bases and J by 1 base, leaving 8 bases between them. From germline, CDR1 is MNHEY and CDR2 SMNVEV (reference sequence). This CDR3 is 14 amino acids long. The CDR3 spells CASSLRVANTEAFF. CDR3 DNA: TGTGCCAGCAGTTTAAGGGTAGCGAACACTGAAGCTTTCTTT.

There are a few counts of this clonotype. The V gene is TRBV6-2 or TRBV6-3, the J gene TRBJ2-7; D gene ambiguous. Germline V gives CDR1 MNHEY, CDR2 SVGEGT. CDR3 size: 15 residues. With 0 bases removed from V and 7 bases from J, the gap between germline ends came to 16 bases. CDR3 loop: CASSYSGVVRGEQYF. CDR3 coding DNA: TGTGCCAGCAGTTACTCAGGAGTGGTTCGAGGTGAGCAGTACTTC.